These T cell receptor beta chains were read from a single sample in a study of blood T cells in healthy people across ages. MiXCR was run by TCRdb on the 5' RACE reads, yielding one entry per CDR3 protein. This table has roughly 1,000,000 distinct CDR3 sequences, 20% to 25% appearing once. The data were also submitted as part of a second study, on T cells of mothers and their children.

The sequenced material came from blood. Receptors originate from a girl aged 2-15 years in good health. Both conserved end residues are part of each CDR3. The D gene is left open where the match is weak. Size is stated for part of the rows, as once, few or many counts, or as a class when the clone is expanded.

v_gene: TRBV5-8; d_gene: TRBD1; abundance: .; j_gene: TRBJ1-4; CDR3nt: TGTGCCAGCAGCTTGGACGGGACAGGCTATGAAAAACTGTTTTTT; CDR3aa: CASSLDGTGYEKLFF
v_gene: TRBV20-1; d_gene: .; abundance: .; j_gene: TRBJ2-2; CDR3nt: TGCAGTGCTAGGAGATCCGGGGAGCTGTTTTTT; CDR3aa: CSARRSGELFF
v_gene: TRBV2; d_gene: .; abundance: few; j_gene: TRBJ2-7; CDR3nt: TGTGCCAGCAGTGAACAGGGAAGGTACGAGCAGTACTTC; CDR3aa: CASSEQGRYEQYF
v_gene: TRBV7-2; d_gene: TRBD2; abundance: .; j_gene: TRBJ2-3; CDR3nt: TGTGCCAGCAGCTTAGAGGCTAGCGGGAGTGATACGCAGTATTTT; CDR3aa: CASSLEASGSDTQYF
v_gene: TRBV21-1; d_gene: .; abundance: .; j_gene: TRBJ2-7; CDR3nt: TGTGCCAGCAGCAACGGCGGGAGGTTCCCCTACGAGCAGTACTTC; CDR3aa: CASSNGGRFPYEQYF
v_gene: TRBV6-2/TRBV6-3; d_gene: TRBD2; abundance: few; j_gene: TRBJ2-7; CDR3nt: TGTGCCAGCAGTTACCTACTCACCATAGCGGGGGACAACTACGAGCAGTACTTC; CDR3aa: CASSYLLTIAGDNYEQYF
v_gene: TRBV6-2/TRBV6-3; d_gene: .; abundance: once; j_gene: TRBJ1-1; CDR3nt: TGTGCCAGCCGTAAAACACAGAACACTGAAGCTTTCTTT; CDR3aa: CASRKTQNTEAFF
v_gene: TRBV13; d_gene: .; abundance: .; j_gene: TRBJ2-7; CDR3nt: TGTGCCAGCAGCCAGGACACCGCCTACGAGCAGTACTTC; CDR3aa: CASSQDTAYEQYF
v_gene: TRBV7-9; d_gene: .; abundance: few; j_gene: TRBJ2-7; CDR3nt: TGTGCCAGCAGTCGGACAGACGATTCCTACGAGCAGTACTTC; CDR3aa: CASSRTDDSYEQYF
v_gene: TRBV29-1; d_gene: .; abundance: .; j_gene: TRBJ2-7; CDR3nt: TGCAGCGTTGAAGGGGTTCAGGGGGGCGCCTACGAGCAGTACTTC; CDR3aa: CSVEGVQGGAYEQYF
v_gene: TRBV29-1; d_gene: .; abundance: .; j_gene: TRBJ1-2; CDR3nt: TGCAGCCTAGGGGCGGACTATGGCTACACCTTC; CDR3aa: CSLGADYGYTF
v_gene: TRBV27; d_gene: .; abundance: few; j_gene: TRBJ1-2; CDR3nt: TGTGCCAGCAGTTTGCTGCCCGGGCCAACTAACTATGGCTACACCTTC; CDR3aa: CASSLLPGPTNYGYTF